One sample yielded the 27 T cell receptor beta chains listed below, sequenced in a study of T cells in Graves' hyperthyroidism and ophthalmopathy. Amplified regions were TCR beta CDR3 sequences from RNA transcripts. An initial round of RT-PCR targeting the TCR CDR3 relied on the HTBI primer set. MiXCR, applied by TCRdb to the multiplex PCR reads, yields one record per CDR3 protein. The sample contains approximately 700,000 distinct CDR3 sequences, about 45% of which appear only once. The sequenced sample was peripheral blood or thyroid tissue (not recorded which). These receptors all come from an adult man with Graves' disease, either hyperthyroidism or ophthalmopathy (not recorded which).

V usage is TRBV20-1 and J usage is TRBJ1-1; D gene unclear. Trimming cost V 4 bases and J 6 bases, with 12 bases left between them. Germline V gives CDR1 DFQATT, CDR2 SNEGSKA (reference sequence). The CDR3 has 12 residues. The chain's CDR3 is CSANGDTAEAFF. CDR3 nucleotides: TGCAGTGCTAATGGGGATACGGCTGAAGCTTTCTTT.

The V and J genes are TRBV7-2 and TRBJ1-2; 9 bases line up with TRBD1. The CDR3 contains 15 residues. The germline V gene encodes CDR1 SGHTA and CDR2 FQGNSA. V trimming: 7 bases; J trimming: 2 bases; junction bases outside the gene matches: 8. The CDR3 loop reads CASIPGQGTNYGYTF. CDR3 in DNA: TGTGCCAGCATCCCGGGACAGGGAACGAACTATGGCTACACCTTC.

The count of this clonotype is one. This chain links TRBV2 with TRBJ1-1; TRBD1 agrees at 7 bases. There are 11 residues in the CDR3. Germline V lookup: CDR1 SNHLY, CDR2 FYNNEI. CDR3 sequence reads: CAFQGGTEAFF. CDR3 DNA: TGTGCTTTTCAGGGGGGCACTGAAGCTTTCTTT.

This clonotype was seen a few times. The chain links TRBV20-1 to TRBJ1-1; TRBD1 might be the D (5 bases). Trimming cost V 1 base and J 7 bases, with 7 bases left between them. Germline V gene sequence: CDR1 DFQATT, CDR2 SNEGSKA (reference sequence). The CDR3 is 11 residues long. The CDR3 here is CSARGDHEAFF. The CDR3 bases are TGCAGTGCTAGAGGGGACCATGAAGCTTTCTTT.

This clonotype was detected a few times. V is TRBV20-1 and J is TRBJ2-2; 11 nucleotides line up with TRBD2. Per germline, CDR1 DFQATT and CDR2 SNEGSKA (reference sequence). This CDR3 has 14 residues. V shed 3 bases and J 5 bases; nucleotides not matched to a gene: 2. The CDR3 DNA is TGCAGTGCTAGGGCTAGCGGGAGGACCGGGGAGCTGTTTTTT. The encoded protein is CSARASGRTGELFF.

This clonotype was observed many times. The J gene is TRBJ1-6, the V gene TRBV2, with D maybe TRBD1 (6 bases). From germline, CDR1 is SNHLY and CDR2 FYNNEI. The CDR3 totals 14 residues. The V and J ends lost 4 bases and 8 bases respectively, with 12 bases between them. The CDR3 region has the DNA TGTGCCAGCAGTGGATACAGGGCCGATTCACCCCTCCACTTT. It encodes CASSGYRADSPLHF.

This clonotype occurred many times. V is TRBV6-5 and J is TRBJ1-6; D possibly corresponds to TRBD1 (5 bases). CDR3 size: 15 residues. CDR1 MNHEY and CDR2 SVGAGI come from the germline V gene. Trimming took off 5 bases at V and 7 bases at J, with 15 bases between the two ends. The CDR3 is CASSESIGGNSPLHF. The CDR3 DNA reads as TGTGCCAGCAGTGAATCTATTGGGGGGAATTCACCCCTCCACTTT.

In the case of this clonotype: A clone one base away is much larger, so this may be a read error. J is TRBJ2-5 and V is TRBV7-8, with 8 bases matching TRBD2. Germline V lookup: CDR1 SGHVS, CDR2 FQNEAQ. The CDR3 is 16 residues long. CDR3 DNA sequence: TGTGCCGGCAGCTGGGCGCCCAGAGCGGGAGAGGAGACCCAGTACTTC. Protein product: CAGSWAPRAGEETQYF.

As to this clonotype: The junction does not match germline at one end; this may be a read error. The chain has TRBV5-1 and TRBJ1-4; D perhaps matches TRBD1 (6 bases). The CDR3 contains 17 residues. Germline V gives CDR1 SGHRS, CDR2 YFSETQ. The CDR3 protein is CASSPGQLGIREEKLFF. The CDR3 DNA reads TGTGCCAGCAGCCCCGGACAGCTTGGTATCCGTGAAGAAAAACTGTTTTTT.

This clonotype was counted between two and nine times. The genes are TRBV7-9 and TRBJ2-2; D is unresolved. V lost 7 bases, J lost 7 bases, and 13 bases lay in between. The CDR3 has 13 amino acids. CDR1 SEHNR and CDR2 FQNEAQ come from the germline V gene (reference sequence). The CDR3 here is CASTFRTGGELFF. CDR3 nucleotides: TGTGCCAGCACCTTTCGAACCGGCGGGGAGCTGTTTTTT.

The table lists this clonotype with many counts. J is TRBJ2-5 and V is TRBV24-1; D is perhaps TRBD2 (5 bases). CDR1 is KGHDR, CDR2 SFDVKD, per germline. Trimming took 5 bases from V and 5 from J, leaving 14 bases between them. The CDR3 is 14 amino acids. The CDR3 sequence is CATSGRGFRETQYF. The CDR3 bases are TGTGCCACCAGTGGACGGGGTTTTAGGGAGACCCAGTACTTC.

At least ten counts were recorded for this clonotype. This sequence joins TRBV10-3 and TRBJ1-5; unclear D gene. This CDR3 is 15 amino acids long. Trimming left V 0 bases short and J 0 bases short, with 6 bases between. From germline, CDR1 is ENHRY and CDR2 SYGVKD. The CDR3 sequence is CAISESLYSNQPQHF. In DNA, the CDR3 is TGTGCCATCAGTGAGTCCCTATATAGCAATCAGCCCCAGCATTTT.

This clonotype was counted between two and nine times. The CDR3 DNA reads TGTGCCAGCGTGACGGGCTATGGCTACACCTTC. Protein product: CASVTGYGYTF. The chain has TRBV9 and TRBJ1-2; no definite D call. CDR1 is SGDLS, CDR2 YYNGEE, per germline. With 7 bases removed from V and 4 bases from J, the gap between germline ends came to 8 bases. The CDR3 is 11 amino acids.

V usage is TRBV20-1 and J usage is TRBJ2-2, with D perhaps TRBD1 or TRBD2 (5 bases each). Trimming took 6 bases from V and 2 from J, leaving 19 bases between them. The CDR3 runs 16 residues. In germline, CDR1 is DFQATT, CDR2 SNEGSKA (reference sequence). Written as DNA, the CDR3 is TGCAGTGCACCTCCTTCCGGGACGGAAAACACCGGGGAGCTGTTTTTT. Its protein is CSAPPSGTENTGELFF.

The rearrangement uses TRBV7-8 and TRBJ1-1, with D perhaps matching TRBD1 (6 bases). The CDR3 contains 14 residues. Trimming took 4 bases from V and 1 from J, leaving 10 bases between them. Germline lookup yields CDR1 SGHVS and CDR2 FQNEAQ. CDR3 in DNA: TGTGCCAGCAGCTCGGGACACTGGAACACTGAAGCTTTCTTT. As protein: CASSSGHWNTEAFF.

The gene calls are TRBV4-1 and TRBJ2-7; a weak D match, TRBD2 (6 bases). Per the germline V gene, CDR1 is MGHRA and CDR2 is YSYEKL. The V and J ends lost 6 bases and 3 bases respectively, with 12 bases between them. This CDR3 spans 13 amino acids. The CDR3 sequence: CASRTAAGYEQYF. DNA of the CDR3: TGCGCCAGCAGAACCGCAGCGGGCTACGAGCAGTACTTC.

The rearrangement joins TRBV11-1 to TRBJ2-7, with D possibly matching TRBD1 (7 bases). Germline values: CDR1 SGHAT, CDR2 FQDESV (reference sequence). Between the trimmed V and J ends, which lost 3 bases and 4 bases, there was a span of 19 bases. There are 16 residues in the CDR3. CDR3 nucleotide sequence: TGTGCCAGCAGCTTCCGGGGCGGGGCGGGACAGTACGAGCAGTACTTC. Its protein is CASSFRGGAGQYEQYF.

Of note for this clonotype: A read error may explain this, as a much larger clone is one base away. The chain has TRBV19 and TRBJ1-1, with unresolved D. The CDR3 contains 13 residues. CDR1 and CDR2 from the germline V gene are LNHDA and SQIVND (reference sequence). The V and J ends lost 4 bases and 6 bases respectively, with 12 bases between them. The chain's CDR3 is CASSTGSSPEAFF. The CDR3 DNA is TGTGCCAGTAGTACAGGTTCCTCCCCTGAAGCTTTCTTT.

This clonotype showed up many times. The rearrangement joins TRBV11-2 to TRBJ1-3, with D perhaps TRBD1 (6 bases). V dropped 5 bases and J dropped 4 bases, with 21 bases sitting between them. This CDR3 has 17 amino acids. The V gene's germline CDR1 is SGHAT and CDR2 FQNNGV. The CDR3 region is CASSRKAATGEGNTIYF. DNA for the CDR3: TGTGCCAGCAGCCGGAAGGCCGCGACAGGAGAGGGAAACACCATATATTTT.

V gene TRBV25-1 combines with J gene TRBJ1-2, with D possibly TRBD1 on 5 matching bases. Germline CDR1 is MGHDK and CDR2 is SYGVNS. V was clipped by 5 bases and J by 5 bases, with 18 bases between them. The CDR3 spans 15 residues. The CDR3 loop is CASSYGGRDSYGYTF. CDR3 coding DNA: TGTGCCAGCAGTTACGGCGGCAGGGATTCGTATGGCTACACCTTC.

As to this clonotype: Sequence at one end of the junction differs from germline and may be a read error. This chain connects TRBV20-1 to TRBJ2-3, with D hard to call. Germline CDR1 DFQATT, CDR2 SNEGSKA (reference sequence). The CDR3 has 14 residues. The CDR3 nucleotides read TGCAGTGCTCGAGACTCTCTCCCTCGCAGTACGCAGTATTTT. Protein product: CSARDSLPRSTQYF.

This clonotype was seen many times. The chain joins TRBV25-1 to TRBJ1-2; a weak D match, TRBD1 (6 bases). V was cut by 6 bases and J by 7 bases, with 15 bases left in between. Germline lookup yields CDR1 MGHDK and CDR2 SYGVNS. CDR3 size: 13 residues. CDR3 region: CASRLTGTGGYTF. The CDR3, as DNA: TGTGCCAGCAGGTTAACAGGGACCGGTGGCTACACCTTC.

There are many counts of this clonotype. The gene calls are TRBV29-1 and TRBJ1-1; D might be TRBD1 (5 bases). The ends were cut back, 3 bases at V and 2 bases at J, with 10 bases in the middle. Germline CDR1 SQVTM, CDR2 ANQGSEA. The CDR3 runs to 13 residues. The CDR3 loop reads CSVEGGDNTEAFF. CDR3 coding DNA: TGCAGCGTTGAGGGGGGAGATAACACTGAAGCTTTCTTT.

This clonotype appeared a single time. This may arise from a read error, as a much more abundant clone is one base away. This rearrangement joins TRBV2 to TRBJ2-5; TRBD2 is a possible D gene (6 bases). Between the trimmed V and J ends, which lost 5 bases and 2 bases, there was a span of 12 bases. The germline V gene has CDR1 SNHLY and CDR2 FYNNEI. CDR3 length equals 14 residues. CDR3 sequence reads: CASSRDSPQETQYF. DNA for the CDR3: TGTGCCAGCAGTCGGGACTCCCCACAAGAGACCCAGTACTTC.

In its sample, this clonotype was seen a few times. The CDR3 region is CSARDRNADTEAFF. The CDR3 nucleotides are TGCAGTGCTAGGGACAGGAATGCCGACACTGAAGCTTTCTTT. The V call is TRBV20-1, the J call TRBJ1-1, with 7 bases identical to TRBD1. Germline V gene lookup returns CDR1 DFQATT and CDR2 SNEGSKA (reference sequence). This CDR3 has 14 residues. Trimming removed 3 bases from V and 3 bases from J; junction bases left unmatched: 7.

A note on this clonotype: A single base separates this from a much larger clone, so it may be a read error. The CDR3 DNA reads as TGTGCCAGCAGCAAATTTCCGGGACGGAGTAGTTCACCCCTCCACTTT. This translates into CASSKFPGRSSSPLHF. The gene calls are TRBV7-8 and TRBJ1-6; tentatively, D is TRBD1 (5 bases). This CDR3 spans 16 amino acids. Per the germline V gene, CDR1 is SGHVS and CDR2 is FQNEAQ. V lost 5 bases to trimming and J lost 9 bases, with 20 bases between them.

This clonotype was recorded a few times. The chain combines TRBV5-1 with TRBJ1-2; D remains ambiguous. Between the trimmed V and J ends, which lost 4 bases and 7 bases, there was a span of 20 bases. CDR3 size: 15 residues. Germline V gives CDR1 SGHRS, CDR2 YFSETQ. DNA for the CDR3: TGCGCCAGCAGCCAGAGACACGATCTGACCGCTGGCTACACCTTC. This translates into CASSQRHDLTAGYTF.